This T cell receptor (beta chain) is from a study of T cells in localized non-small cell lung cancer. The CDR3 runs 15 residues. CDR1 is MNHNY, CDR2 SVGAGI, per germline (reference sequence). V lost 2 bases and J lost 2, with 10 bases in between. TCRdb keeps only in-frame clones here, not all; method: immunoSEQ multiplex PCR. This table holds over 50,000 clones, roughly nine tenths found once. This TCR was recovered from a woman aged 40-69 years with stage I lung adenocarcinoma. The material sequenced was peripheral blood, taken before any cancer treatment. The chain employs TRBV6-6 and TRBJ2-1, with D unresolved. CDR3 DNA: TGTGCCAGCAGTTACGGCCGGAAACCCTACAATGAGCAGTTCTTC. This sequence encodes CASSYGRKPYNEQFF.